A selection of T cell receptor beta chains follows, all from one sample in a study of T cells in narcolepsy. The assay was immunoSEQ multiplex PCR, and TCRdb's table has in-frame clones only and misses some. The sample consists of about 31,000 clones, about 77% of them appearing once. Sequenced sample: CD45RA- memory CD4+ T cells from PBMCs. The source of these receptors is a human donor with narcolepsy. Each CDR3 is given with its conserved first and last residue. Fields, in order: clone size, V gene, D gene, J gene, CDR3 length, CDR3 DNA, CDR3 protein. The D gene is left open where the match is weak. The size of a clone is reported for some rows only, either as once, few or many, or as a class for expanded clones.

clone_size: .
v_call: TRBV13
d_call: TRBD2
j_call: TRBJ2-3
cdr3_length: 17
cdr3_nt: TGTGCCAGCAGCACCAAAACTAGCGGACCCGGCACAGATACGCAGTATTTT
cdr3_aa: CASSTKTSGPGTDTQYF

clone_size: once
v_call: TRBV5-4
d_call: TRBD2
j_call: TRBJ2-5
cdr3_length: 14
cdr3_nt: TGTGCCAGCAGCTTGGGAAGCGGGGAAGAGACCCAGTACTTC
cdr3_aa: CASSLGSGEETQYF

clone_size: .
v_call: TRBV30
d_call: .
j_call: TRBJ1-1
cdr3_length: 17
cdr3_nt: TGTGCCTGGAGTGTACTAAGTTCGGTAGTCTGGGGCACTGAAGCTTTCTTT
cdr3_aa: CAWSVLSSVVWGTEAFF

clone_size: few
v_call: TRBV9
d_call: TRBD1
j_call: TRBJ1-2
cdr3_length: 14
cdr3_nt: TGTGCCAGCAGCGTTACAGGGGGGAACTATGGCTACACCTTC
cdr3_aa: CASSVTGGNYGYTF

clone_size: .
v_call: TRBV5-1
d_call: .
j_call: TRBJ1-2
cdr3_length: 14
cdr3_nt: TGCGCCAGCAGCTTGGAGGACGGGCGCTATGGCTACACCTTC
cdr3_aa: CASSLEDGRYGYTF

clone_size: few
v_call: TRBV19
d_call: .
j_call: TRBJ1-1
cdr3_length: 18
cdr3_nt: TGTGCCAGTACTCGGGGCCCCGGCAGGGGCTCGACTGACACTGAAGCTTTCTTT
cdr3_aa: CASTRGPGRGSTDTEAFF

clone_size: .
v_call: TRBV15
d_call: .
j_call: TRBJ1-5
cdr3_length: 16
cdr3_nt: TGTGCCACCAGCCGTACCTACCGGGACCCCAATCAGCCCCAGCATTTT
cdr3_aa: CATSRTYRDPNQPQHF

clone_size: .
v_call: TRBV5-6
d_call: .
j_call: TRBJ1-1
cdr3_length: 12
cdr3_nt: TGTGCCAGCAGCCGCCGGACAGATGAAGCTTTCTTT
cdr3_aa: CASSRRTDEAFF

clone_size: .
v_call: TRBV29-1
d_call: .
j_call: TRBJ1-3
cdr3_length: 14
cdr3_nt: TGCAGCGCGACGAGGGGTTACTCTGGAAACACCATATATTTT
cdr3_aa: CSATRGYSGNTIYF

clone_size: .
v_call: TRBV9
d_call: .
j_call: TRBJ2-2
cdr3_length: 15
cdr3_nt: TGTGCCAGCAGCCCGGGTCGTCGGGGCACCGGGGAGCTGTTTTTT
cdr3_aa: CASSPGRRGTGELFF

clone_size: .
v_call: TRBV15
d_call: .
j_call: TRBJ1-5
cdr3_length: 14
cdr3_nt: TGTGCCACCACGACACCGGGACACGATCAGCCCCAGCATTTT
cdr3_aa: CATTTPGHDQPQHF

clone_size: .
v_call: TRBV6-1
d_call: .
j_call: TRBJ1-1
cdr3_length: 15
cdr3_nt: TGTGCCAGCAGTGAAGGGGAGGGATTGGTCACTGAAGCTTTCTTT
cdr3_aa: CASSEGEGLVTEAFF

clone_size: .
v_call: TRBV28
d_call: TRBD1
j_call: TRBJ2-6
cdr3_length: 16
cdr3_nt: TGTGCCAGCAGTTCGACAGGGCGATCTGGGGCCAACGTCCTGACTTTC
cdr3_aa: CASSSTGRSGANVLTF

clone_size: .
v_call: TRBV7-2
d_call: .
j_call: TRBJ1-6
cdr3_length: 14
cdr3_nt: TGTGCCAGCAGCTCGGACTCCTATAATTCACCCCTCCACTTT
cdr3_aa: CASSSDSYNSPLHF

clone_size: .
v_call: TRBV19
d_call: .
j_call: TRBJ1-2
cdr3_length: 15
cdr3_nt: TGTGCCAGTAGTGCGGCAGGGCGTGAGGTTTCTGGCTACACCTTC
cdr3_aa: CASSAAGREVSGYTF

clone_size: medium-sized
v_call: TRBV6-1
d_call: .
j_call: TRBJ1-1
cdr3_length: 15
cdr3_nt: TGTGCCAGCAGTGATGCCGGGGGCGGAAGCACTGAAGCTTTCTTT
cdr3_aa: CASSDAGGGSTEAFF

clone_size: .
v_call: TRBV29-1
d_call: .
j_call: TRBJ2-5
cdr3_length: 14
cdr3_nt: TGCAGCGTTGGAGGGCGTACTAAACAAGAGACCCAGTACTTC
cdr3_aa: CSVGGRTKQETQYF

clone_size: .
v_call: TRBV12-5
d_call: TRBD2
j_call: TRBJ2-3
cdr3_length: 16
cdr3_nt: TGTGCTAGTGGTTCTGGACTAGCGGCTAGCACAGATACGCAGTATTTT
cdr3_aa: CASGSGLAASTDTQYF

clone_size: .
v_call: TRBV6-1
d_call: .
j_call: TRBJ1-2
cdr3_length: 12
cdr3_nt: TGTGCCAGCAGTCCCGGGGAGTATGGCTACACCTTC
cdr3_aa: CASSPGEYGYTF

clone_size: few
v_call: TRBV19
d_call: .
j_call: TRBJ1-5
cdr3_length: 15
cdr3_nt: TGTGCCAGTCGGGTCCGGGGGACGAGCAATCAGCCCCAGCATTTT
cdr3_aa: CASRVRGTSNQPQHF

clone_size: .
v_call: TRBV29-1
d_call: .
j_call: TRBJ2-7
cdr3_length: 14
cdr3_nt: TGCAGCGTGCAGTCAGCGCGGGCCCGGGACGAGCAGTACTTC
cdr3_aa: CSVQSARARDEQYF

clone_size: .
v_call: TRBV19
d_call: .
j_call: TRBJ1-3
cdr3_length: 16
cdr3_nt: TGTGCCAGTAGTATAGTAGGACGGCCTTCTGGAAACACCATATATTTT
cdr3_aa: CASSIVGRPSGNTIYF

clone_size: .
v_call: TRBV5-8
d_call: TRBD2
j_call: TRBJ2-5
cdr3_length: 14
cdr3_nt: TGTGCCAGCAGTTGGCGGGGGTCCCAAGAGACCCAGTACTTC
cdr3_aa: CASSWRGSQETQYF

clone_size: .
v_call: TRBV12-5
d_call: .
j_call: TRBJ2-5
cdr3_length: 13
cdr3_nt: TGTGCTAGTGGACCCGGCGGGTTCGAGACCCAGTACTTC
cdr3_aa: CASGPGGFETQYF

clone_size: .
v_call: TRBV11-1
d_call: .
j_call: TRBJ2-7
cdr3_length: 14
cdr3_nt: TGTGCCAGCAGTCCAACCCGGTGGGGATACGAGCAGTACTTC
cdr3_aa: CASSPTRWGYEQYF

clone_size: .
v_call: TRBV10-3
d_call: .
j_call: TRBJ2-2
cdr3_length: 16
cdr3_nt: TGTGCCATCAGTGTAGGAGGGAAAAGGAACACCGGGGAGCTGTTTTTT
cdr3_aa: CAISVGGKRNTGELFF

clone_size: once
v_call: TRBV5-1
d_call: .
j_call: TRBJ1-1
cdr3_length: 14
cdr3_nt: TGCGCCAGCAGCAGCTCCTCGGGGGTCACTGAAGCTTTCTTT
cdr3_aa: CASSSSSGVTEAFF